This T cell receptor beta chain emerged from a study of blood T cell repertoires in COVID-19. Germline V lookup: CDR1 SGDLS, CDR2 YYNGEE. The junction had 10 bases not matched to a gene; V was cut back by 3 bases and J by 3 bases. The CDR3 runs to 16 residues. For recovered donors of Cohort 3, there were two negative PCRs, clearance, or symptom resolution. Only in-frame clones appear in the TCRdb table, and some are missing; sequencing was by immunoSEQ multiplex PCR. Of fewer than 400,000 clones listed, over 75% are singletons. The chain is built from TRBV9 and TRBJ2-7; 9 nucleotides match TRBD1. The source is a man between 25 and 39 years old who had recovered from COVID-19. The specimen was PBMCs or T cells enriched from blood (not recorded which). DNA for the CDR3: TGTGCCAGCAGCGAGGGGTCCGGGACAGGGTACTACGAGCAGTACTTC. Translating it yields CASSEGSGTGYYEQYF.